This TCR beta chain is drawn from a study of response to subunit inactivated influenza vaccine. Notes on the study in general: T cells newly recruited by each seasonal influenza vaccination are few, the authors suggested.

CDR3 length equals 15 residues. The ends were cut back, 1 base at V and 5 bases at J, with 13 bases in the middle. CDR1 is KGHSH and CDR2 is LQKENI in the germline V gene. A remark on this clonotype: Its specificity is not known.

Using its own MiXCR run on the RT-PCR reads, TCRdb lists one record per CDR3 protein. In the table there are fewer than 400,000 distinct CDR3 sequences, 21% of which are singletons. The chain carries TRBV18 and TRBJ2-3; D remains unclear. Sequenced here: PBMCs from blood, sampled about 19 months after vaccination. This sequence originates from a man aged 50 to 75 who received an inactivated influenza vaccine. The CDR3 is CASSPRGSPRDTQYF. In DNA form, the CDR3 reads TGTGCCAGCTCACCACGCGGATCCCCTAGAGATACGCAGTATTTT.